What follows are 27 T cell receptor beta chains derived from one specimen sequenced in a study of blood T cell repertoires in COVID-19. TCRdb's table, derived via immunoSEQ multiplex PCR, lists solely in-frame clones and lacks some. The data show around 130,000 clones, approximately 90% seen once. Input material: peripheral blood. The source is a man aged 45 to 65 with active or convalescent COVID-19.

In this sample, this clone turned up a few times. V is TRBV6-1 and J is TRBJ2-1; 7 bases align to TRBD2. The germline CDR1 and CDR2 sequences are MNHNS and SASEGT. This CDR3 is 16 amino acids long. With V trimmed by 3 bases and J by 4 bases, 9 bases remained unmatched. The CDR3 nucleotides read TGTGCCAGCAGTGATATGGGGGGAGGGCCGTACAATGAGCAGTTCTTC. It specifies CASSDMGGGPYNEQFF.

This clone was picked up many times. This chain links TRBV11-2 with TRBJ2-5; maybe TRBD2 (5 bases). Trimming left V 2 bases short and J 0 bases short, with 10 bases between. Per germline, CDR1 SGHAT and CDR2 FQNNGV. The CDR3 contains 15 residues. The CDR3 region is CASSLLGAYQETQYF. For the CDR3, the DNA is TGTGCCAGCAGCTTATTGGGAGCATACCAAGAGACCCAGTACTTC.

The V call is TRBV5-1, the J call TRBJ2-1; 7 bases align to TRBD1. Germline-derived CDR1 and CDR2 are SGHRS and YFSETQ. This CDR3 has 22 amino acids. With V trimmed by 1 base and J by 5 bases, 27 bases remained unmatched. The chain's CDR3 is CASSLLGFHGTAFGQRDNEQFF. In DNA form, the CDR3 reads TGCGCCAGCAGCTTGTTAGGGTTCCACGGGACAGCCTTTGGTCAGAGGGACAATGAGCAGTTCTTC.

Written as DNA, the CDR3 is TGCGCCAGCAGCCAAACAGGGGGTACCAATGAAAAACTGTTTTTT. This gives the protein CASSQTGGTNEKLFF. The V and J genes are TRBV4-1 and TRBJ1-4; 8 nucleotides line up with TRBD1. The CDR3 runs to 15 residues. Germline CDR1 and CDR2: MGHRA and YSYEKL. J was trimmed by 5 bases and V by 2 bases; bases with no gene match: 4.

This clone was seen only once. The gene calls are TRBV30 and TRBJ1-1, with D maybe TRBD1 (6 bases). In germline, CDR1 is GTSNPN, CDR2 SVGIG (reference sequence). The CDR3 sequence is 14 residues long. Trimming took off 5 bases at V and 4 bases at J, with 17 bases between the two ends. The CDR3 DNA is TGTGCCTGGCGGGGATACAGGGACGGCACTGAAGCTTTCTTT. This gives the protein CAWRGYRDGTEAFF.

The V gene is TRBV20-1, the J gene TRBJ2-1; D not certain. CDR1 is DFQATT, CDR2 SNEGSKA, per germline (reference sequence). V shed 0 bases and J shed 7 bases, with 4 bases lying between them. The length of the CDR3 is 11 residues. Here the CDR3 reads CSAREYNEQFF. CDR3 nucleotide sequence: TGCAGTGCTAGAGAATATAATGAGCAGTTCTTC.

The chain joins TRBV18 to TRBJ1-1; 9 bases are shared with TRBD1. Germline-derived CDR1 and CDR2 are KGHSH and LQKENI. Trimming took 3 bases from V and 0 from J; bases not matched to a gene: 5. The CDR3 spans 16 residues. The CDR3 spells CASSPGQGPMNTEAFF. For the CDR3, the DNA is TGTGCCAGCTCACCGGGACAGGGCCCTATGAACACTGAAGCTTTCTTT.

The V gene is TRBV21-1, the J gene TRBJ2-1; the table gives TRBD2 as D, unverified against the DNA. TRBV21-1 is noted as a pseudogene. CDR3 length: 20 amino acids. The CDR3 protein is CASSKVKRRSGRADLNEQFF. CDR3 bases: TGTGCCAGCAGCAAAGTGAAGAGGCGGAGCGGGAGGGCCGACCTAAATGAGCAGTTCTTC.

This sequence joins TRBV7-2 and TRBJ2-2; 7 nucleotides line up with TRBD1. Per the germline V gene, CDR1 is SGHTA and CDR2 is FQGNSA. CDR3 length: 15 residues. The trim removed 5 bases at V and 0 bases at J, leaving 3 bases unmatched. The CDR3 region is CASSRDSSNTGELFF. CDR3 coding DNA: TGTGCCAGCAGCCGGGACAGCTCGAACACCGGGGAGCTGTTTTTT.

The chain joins TRBV3-1 (or the pseudogene TRBV3-2) to TRBJ2-3, with 14 nucleotides matching TRBD2. CDR3 length: 19 residues. J gave up 1 base and V 3 bases, and 9 bases lay outside the gene matches. In germline, CDR1 is LGHDT, CDR2 YNNKEL (reference sequence). The CDR3 coding sequence is TGTGCCAGCAGCCATACCGGGACTAGCGGGGGACCTCGCACAGATACGCAGTATTTT. Its protein is CASSHTGTSGGPRTDTQYF.

The rearrangement joins TRBV25-1 to TRBJ2-5, with D maybe TRBD1 (6 bases). CDR3 size: 16 residues. The germline CDR1 and CDR2 sequences are MGHDK and SYGVNS. V was pared by 1 base and J by 2 bases, with 14 bases between. The CDR3 nucleotides read TGTGCCAGCAGTGAATGGTTACAGGGTGTGCAAGAGACCCAGTACTTC. Protein product: CASSEWLQGVQETQYF.

This rearrangement joins TRBV12-5 to TRBJ2-7, with 7 bases fitting TRBD2. The trim removed 2 bases at V and 4 bases at J, leaving 8 bases unmatched. Germline values: CDR1 LGHNT, CDR2 FRNRAP. The CDR3 length is 15 residues. The CDR3 DNA is TGTGCTAGTGGTTTGAACGAGCGGGGTCGGTACGAGCAGTACTTC. Encoded protein: CASGLNERGRYEQYF.

The rearrangement uses TRBV15 and TRBJ2-7, with a possible D match to TRBD1 (6 bases). Trimming pared 5 bases from V and 6 bases from J, leaving 11 bases between. Germline CDR1 LNHNV, CDR2 YYDKDF (reference sequence). The CDR3 extends over 12 amino acids. The CDR3 loop reads CATSGTGLEQYF. The DNA for the CDR3 is TGTGCCACCAGCGGAACAGGGCTCGAGCAGTACTTC.

The chain links TRBV3-1 (or the pseudogene TRBV3-2) to TRBJ2-7; D gene unclear. V was pared by 2 bases and J by 2 bases, with 13 bases between. The CDR3 spans 15 residues. Germline V gene data show CDR1 as LGHDT and CDR2 as YNNKEL (reference sequence). The CDR3 DNA reads TGTGCCAGCAGCCAATGGGCAGACCAAACCTACGAGCAGTACTTC. Translation: CASSQWADQTYEQYF.

The genes are TRBV2 and TRBJ1-1; 9 bases are shared with TRBD1. The ends lost 6 bases at V and 3 bases at J; junction bases unmatched: 2. This CDR3 region has 13 residues. Germline V gene lookup returns CDR1 SNHLY and CDR2 FYNNEI. The CDR3, as DNA: TGTGCCAGCAGCCGGGACAGGGACACTGAAGCTTTCTTT. Protein sequence: CASSRDRDTEAFF.

The V gene is TRBV5-8, the J gene TRBJ2-6; D is possibly TRBD2 (5 bases). This CDR3 is built from 17 residues. The germline V gene encodes CDR1 SGHTS and CDR2 YDEGEE. V was shortened by 4 bases and J by 0 bases, with 14 bases between the two germline ends. CDR3 sequence (DNA): TGTGCCAGCAGCCCTGAATTTGGGAGCTCTGGGGCCAACGTCCTGACTTTC. Protein sequence: CASSPEFGSSGANVLTF.

This clone occurred a few times. The chain joins TRBV19 to TRBJ1-5, with 9 bases that match TRBD1. CDR3 size: 14 residues. V was clipped by 4 bases and J by 5 bases; unmatched bases: 3. The germline gives CDR1 LNHDA, CDR2 SQIVND (reference sequence). The CDR3 is CASSTQGAYQPQHF. DNA for the CDR3: TGTGCCAGTAGTACACAGGGGGCGTATCAGCCCCAGCATTTT.

The CDR3 DNA reads as TGCGCCAGCAGCGGGGGGCTAAGAGCGGGAGGATCCGAGACCCAGTACTTC. This gives the protein CASSGGLRAGGSETQYF. The chain carries TRBV5-1 and TRBJ2-5, with 9 bases aligning to TRBD2. The germline gives CDR1 SGHRS, CDR2 YFSETQ. Unmatched junction bases numbered 15, after V lost 4 bases and J lost 5 bases. The CDR3 consists of 17 residues.

This rearrangement joins TRBV11-3 to TRBJ2-3, with 9 bases identical to TRBD2. CDR1 and CDR2 (germline): SGHNT, YENEEA. The CDR3 has 14 amino acids. Trimming cost V 4 bases and J 5 bases; bases outside gene matches: 4. Written as DNA, the CDR3 is TGTGCCAGCAGCTCAGCGGGGGGCGAAGATACGCAGTATTTT. It translates to CASSSAGGEDTQYF. Supplemented by reference TRBV11-3 and TRBJ2-3, the full variable domain reads EAGVVQSPRYKIIEKKQPVAFWCNPISGHNTLYWYLQNLGQGPELLIRYENEEAVDDSQLPKDRFSAERLKGVDSTLKIQPAELGDSAVYLCASSSAGGEDTQYFGPGTRLTVL.

CDR3 region: CASSYRVEAFF. CDR3 DNA: TGTGCCAGCAGTTATCGGGTTGAAGCTTTCTTT. This chain uses TRBV6-6 with TRBJ1-1, with no clear D. V lost 3 bases, J lost 7 bases, and 6 bases lay in between. Germline V gene data show CDR1 as MNHNY and CDR2 as SVGAGI (reference sequence). This CDR3 has 11 residues.

This chain joins TRBV28 and TRBJ2-7, with TRBD1 matching 7 bases. V was clipped by 5 bases and J by 5 bases; unmatched bases: 3. The CDR3 is made up of 12 amino acids. Germline values: CDR1 MDHEN, CDR2 SYDVKM. CDR3 bases: TGTGCCAGCAGTAAAGACAGGGACGAGCAGTACTTC. It translates to CASSKDRDEQYF.

The genes are TRBV11-2 and TRBJ1-6; TRBD1 matches 7 bases. This CDR3 is 15 amino acids long. Germline V CDR1 and CDR2: SGHAT, FQNNGV. Unmatched junction bases numbered 2, after V lost 1 base and J lost 5 bases. The CDR3 region is CASSLGGQDNSPLHF. The CDR3 nucleotides are TGTGCCAGCAGCTTAGGCGGACAGGATAATTCACCCCTCCACTTT. Drawing the rest from reference TRBV11-2 and TRBJ1-6, the complete variable domain is EAGVAQSPRYKIIEKRQSVAFWCNPISGHATLYWYQQILGQGPKLLIQFQNNGVVDDSQLPKDRFSAERLKGVDSTLKIQPAKLEDSAVYLCASSLGGQDNSPLHFGNGTRLTVT.

The CDR3 DNA is TGTGCCGTTTCGGATAATGACAGGGGGCGCCGTGAGCAGTTCTTC. It specifies CAVSDNDRGRREQFF. The J gene is TRBJ2-1, the V gene TRBV10-3, with 10 bases matching TRBD1. The CDR3 is 15 amino acids. J lost 9 bases, V lost 11 bases, and 16 bases had no gene match. Germline V gene data show CDR1 as ENHRY and CDR2 as SYGVKD.

This chain uses TRBV7-5 with TRBJ2-4; the table's D call of TRBD2 was not tested on the DNA. TRBV7-5 is a pseudogene. This CDR3 has 17 amino acids. The CDR3 DNA reads as TGTGTCAGAAGCTTAGTTACTAGCGGACTAGCCAAAAACATTCAGTACTTC. It specifies CVRSLVTSGLAKNIQYF.

V gene TRBV18 combines with J gene TRBJ1-6; 8 bases match TRBD1. J lost 7 bases, V lost 3 bases, and 5 bases had no gene match. The CDR3 spans 15 residues. The V gene's germline CDR1 is KGHSH and CDR2 LQKENI. CDR3 in DNA: TGTGCCAGCTCACCGACAGGGGTGGAGAATTCACCCCTCCACTTT. Residues: CASSPTGVENSPLHF. The variable domain in full, completed from reference TRBV18 and TRBJ1-6, reads NAGVMQNPRHLVRRRGQEARLRCSPMKGHSHVYWYRQLPEEGLKFMVYLQKENIIDESGMPKERFSAEFPKEGPSILRIQQVVRGDSAAYFCASSPTGVENSPLHFGNGTRLTVT.

V usage is TRBV19 and J usage is TRBJ1-3; D call uncertain. CDR3 length: 15 amino acids. V lost 3 bases and J lost 3, with 12 bases in between. Germline V gives CDR1 LNHDA, CDR2 SQIVND (reference sequence). CDR3 sequence reads: CASSITEALGNTIYF. Here the CDR3 DNA reads TGTGCCAGTAGTATCACGGAGGCCCTTGGAAACACCATATATTTT.

This chain uses TRBV3-1 (or the pseudogene TRBV3-2) with TRBJ2-1; TRBD2 matches 10 bases. The CDR3 spans 15 residues. V lost 1 base and J lost 8; bases outside the gene matches: 5. Germline CDR1 is LGHDT and CDR2 is YNNKEL (reference sequence). CDR3 nucleotides: TGTGCCAGCAGCCAAGGACTAGCGGGTTTGTATGAGCAGTTCTTC. Translating it yields CASSQGLAGLYEQFF.